Listed below are T cell receptor beta chains from one sample, sequenced in a study of cytomegalovirus exposure and HLA in healthy donors. Profiled with immunoSEQ multiplex PCR; TCRdb holds only in-frame clones, not every one. The table lists over 85,000 clones, 86% of them singletons. Sequencing input: PBMCs. Receptor source: a man aged 35-49 years in good health and CMV-seronegative. Both conserved end residues are part of each CDR3. The order of the fields is J gene, CDR3 length, clone size, V gene, D gene, CDR3 protein, CDR3 DNA. D genes are given only for firm matches. Not every row has a clone size; where given, it reads once, few, many or a size class.

>TRBJ1-3|15|NA|TRBV5-6|TRBD1
CASTSTGTAGNTIYF
TGTGCCAGCACCTCTACAGGGACAGCTGGAAACACCATATATTTT
>TRBJ2-7|14|NA|TRBV6-6|TRBD2
CASSYTGGAVEQYF
TGTGCCAGCAGTTACACCGGGGGGGCCGTCGAGCAGTACTTC
>TRBJ2-2|18|NA|TRBV10-3|TRBD2
CAISRVGLAGMNTGELFF
TGTGCCATCAGTAGAGTCGGGCTAGCGGGGATGAACACCGGGGAGCTGTTTTTT
>TRBJ2-1|15|few|TRBV5-1|NA
CASSQDSLNYNEQFF
TGCGCCAGCAGCCAGGACAGCCTTAACTACAATGAGCAGTTCTTC
>TRBJ2-7|15|NA|TRBV27|TRBD1
CASSPDRAEPYEQYF
TGTGCCAGCAGCCCGGACAGGGCCGAACCCTACGAGCAGTACTTC
>TRBJ2-5|15|NA|TRBV4-2|NA
CASSQQGGGQETQYF
TGTGCCAGCAGCCAGCAAGGGGGGGGGCAAGAGACCCAGTACTTC
>TRBJ1-5|14|NA|TRBV2|NA
CASRFDSSNQPQHF
TGTGCCAGCAGATTCGACAGCTCCAATCAGCCCCAGCATTTT
>TRBJ2-1|16|NA|TRBV19|TRBD2
CASSPGGGLSYNEQFF
TGTGCCAGTAGCCCAGGCGGGGGGCTCTCCTACAATGAGCAGTTCTTC
>TRBJ2-7|15|NA|TRBV5-1|TRBD1
CASSWGDRDSYEQYF
TGCGCCAGCAGCTGGGGGGACAGGGACTCCTACGAGCAGTACTTC
>TRBJ2-7|12|NA|TRBV5-6|TRBD1
CASSLIGQGQYF
TGTGCCAGCAGCTTGATAGGACAGGGACAGTACTTC
>TRBJ1-1|15|NA|TRBV28|TRBD1
CASSLGTVLNTEAFF
TGTGCCAGCAGTTTGGGGACAGTCTTGAACACTGAAGCTTTCTTT
>TRBJ2-5|16|NA|TRBV5-1|NA
CASSLNGGGVQETQYF
TGCGCCAGCAGCTTGAACGGAGGGGGCGTCCAAGAGACCCAGTACTTC
>TRBJ2-5|14|NA|TRBV13|NA
CASSFQGNQETQYF
TGTGCCAGCAGCTTTCAGGGGAACCAAGAGACCCAGTACTTC
>TRBJ2-6|16|NA|TRBV6-1|TRBD1
CASSETGLSGANVLTF
TGTGCCAGCAGTGAGACAGGGCTTTCTGGGGCCAACGTCCTGACTTTC
>TRBJ1-6|15|few|TRBV6-5|NA
CASKGRGSRNSPLHF
TGTGCCAGCAAAGGGAGAGGTTCTAGGAATTCGCCCCTCCACTTT
>TRBJ1-1|16|NA|TRBV5-1|NA
CASSLAAHGGSTEAFF
TGCGCCAGCAGCTTGGCCGCCCACGGAGGGTCCACTGAAGCTTTCTTT
>TRBJ2-7|14|few|TRBV5-5|NA
CASSWRRSSYEQYF
TGTGCCAGCAGTTGGAGGCGGTCCTCCTACGAGCAGTACTTC
>TRBJ1-2|13|NA|TRBV28|TRBD1
CASSEGQVYGYTF
TGTGCCAGCAGTGAGGGACAGGTCTATGGCTACACCTTC
>TRBJ1-1|15|NA|TRBV5-4|NA
CASSFGGDPNTEAFF
TGTGCCAGCAGCTTTGGAGGGGACCCTAACACTGAAGCTTTCTTT
>TRBJ1-1|15|few|TRBV5-1|NA
CASSYYSQKNAEAFF
TGCGCCAGCAGCTATTACAGCCAAAAGAACGCTGAAGCTTTCTTT
>TRBJ1-1|17|NA|TRBV4-2|NA
CASSQRRSGGMNTEAFF
TGTGCCAGCAGCCAAAGGCGCTCCGGAGGCATGAACACTGAAGCTTTCTTT